This T cell receptor (beta chain) was documented in a study of T cells after yellow fever vaccination. Losses at the gene ends were 5 bases for V and 4 bases for J; bases not matched to a gene: 8. This CDR3 has 15 amino acids. TCRdb itself ran the 5' RACE reads through MiXCR, one entry per CDR3 protein. The data hold 600,000 to 750,000 distinct CDR3 sequences, with about 12% observed a single time. This clonotype was counted only a few times. The starting material was PBMCs, obtained on the day of the yellow fever booster vaccination. V and J are TRBV12-3 or TRBV12-4 and TRBJ2-5, with 9 bases lining up with TRBD1. The receptor comes from a young man who received the YFV17D yellow fever vaccine. This CDR3 is CASSPRDRVGETQYF. Here the CDR3 DNA reads TGTGCCAGCAGTCCTCGGGACAGGGTCGGAGAGACCCAGTACTTC.